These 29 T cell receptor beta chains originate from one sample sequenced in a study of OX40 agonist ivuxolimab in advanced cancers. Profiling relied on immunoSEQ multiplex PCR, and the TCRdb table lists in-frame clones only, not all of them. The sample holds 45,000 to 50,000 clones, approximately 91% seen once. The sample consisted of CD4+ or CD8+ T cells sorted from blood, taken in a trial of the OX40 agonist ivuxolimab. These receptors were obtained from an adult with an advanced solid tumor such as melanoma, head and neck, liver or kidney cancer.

DNA for the CDR3: TGCGCCAGCAGGGCCTCTGACAGGGCCGAGCAGTACTTC. This translates into CASRASDRAEQYF. V gene TRBV10-1 combines with J gene TRBJ2-7, with 7 bases fitting TRBD1. The V segment lost 6 bases and the J segment 6 bases; nucleotides outside the gene matches: 8. Germline V lookup: CDR1 WNHNN, CDR2 SYGVQD (reference sequence). The CDR3 spans 13 residues.

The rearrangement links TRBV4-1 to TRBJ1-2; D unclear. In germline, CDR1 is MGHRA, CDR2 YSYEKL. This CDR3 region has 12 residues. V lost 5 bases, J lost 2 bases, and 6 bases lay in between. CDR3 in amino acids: CASSYDNYGYTF. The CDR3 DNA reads TGCGCCAGCAGCTACGACAACTATGGCTACACCTTC.

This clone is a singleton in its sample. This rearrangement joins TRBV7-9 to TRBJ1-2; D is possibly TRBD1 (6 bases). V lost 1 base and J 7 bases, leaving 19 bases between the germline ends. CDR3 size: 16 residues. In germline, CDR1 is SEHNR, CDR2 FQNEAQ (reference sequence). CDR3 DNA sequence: TGTGCCAGCAGCTTAGAGGTTGACCCGGGGGCTGGTGGCTACACCTTC. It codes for CASSLEVDPGAGGYTF. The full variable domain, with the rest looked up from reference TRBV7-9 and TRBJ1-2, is DTGVSQNPRHKITKRGQNVTFRCDPISEHNRLYWYRQTLGQGPEFLTYFQNEAQLEKSRLLSDRFSAERPKGSFSTLEIQRTEQGDSAMYLCASSLEVDPGAGGYTFGSGTRLTVV.

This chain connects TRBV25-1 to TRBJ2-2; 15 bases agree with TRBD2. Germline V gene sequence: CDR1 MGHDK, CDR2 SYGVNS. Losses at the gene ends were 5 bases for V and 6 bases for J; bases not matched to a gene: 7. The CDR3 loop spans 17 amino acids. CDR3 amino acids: CASSLLGLAGGSGELFF. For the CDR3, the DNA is TGTGCCAGCAGTCTCTTGGGACTAGCGGGAGGTTCCGGGGAGCTGTTTTTT.

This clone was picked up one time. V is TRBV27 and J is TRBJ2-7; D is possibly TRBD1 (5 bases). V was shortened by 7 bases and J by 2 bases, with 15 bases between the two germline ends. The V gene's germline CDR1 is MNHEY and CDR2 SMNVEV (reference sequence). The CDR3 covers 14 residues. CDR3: CASTKRGVAYEQYF. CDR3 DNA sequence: TGTGCCAGCACAAAAAGGGGCGTAGCCTACGAGCAGTACTTC.

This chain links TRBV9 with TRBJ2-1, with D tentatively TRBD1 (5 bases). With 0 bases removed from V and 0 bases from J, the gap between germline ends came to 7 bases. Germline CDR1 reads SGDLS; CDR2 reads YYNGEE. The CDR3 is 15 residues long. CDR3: CASSVDRSSYNEQFF. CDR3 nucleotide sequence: TGTGCCAGCAGCGTAGACAGGAGCTCCTACAATGAGCAGTTCTTC.

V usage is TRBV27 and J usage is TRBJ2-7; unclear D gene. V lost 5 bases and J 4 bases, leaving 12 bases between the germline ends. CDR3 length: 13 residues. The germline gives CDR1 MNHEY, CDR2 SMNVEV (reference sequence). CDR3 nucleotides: TGTGCCAGCAGTACTACCACGGAGTACGAGCAGTACTTC. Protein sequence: CASSTTTEYEQYF.

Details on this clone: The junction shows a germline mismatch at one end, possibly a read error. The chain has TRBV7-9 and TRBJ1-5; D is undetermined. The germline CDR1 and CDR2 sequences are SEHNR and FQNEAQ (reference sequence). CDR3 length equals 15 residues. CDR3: CASSSDGYSDQPQHF. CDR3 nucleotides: TGTGCCAGCAGCTCGGACGGTTATAGCGATCAGCCCCAGCATTTT. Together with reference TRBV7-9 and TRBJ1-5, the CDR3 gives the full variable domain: DTGVSQNPRHKITKRGQNVTFRCDPISEHNRLYWYRQTLGQGPEFLTYFQNEAQLEKSRLLSDRFSAERPKGSFSTLEIQRTEQGDSAMYLCASSSDGYSDQPQHFGDGTRLSIL.

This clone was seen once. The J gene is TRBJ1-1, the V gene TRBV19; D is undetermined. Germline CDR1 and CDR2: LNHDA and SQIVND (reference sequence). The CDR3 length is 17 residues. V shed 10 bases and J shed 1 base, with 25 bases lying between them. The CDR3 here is CATLPGFPSTSNTEAFF. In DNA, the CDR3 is TGTGCCACCCTGCCCGGGTTTCCTAGCACTTCGAACACTGAAGCTTTCTTT.

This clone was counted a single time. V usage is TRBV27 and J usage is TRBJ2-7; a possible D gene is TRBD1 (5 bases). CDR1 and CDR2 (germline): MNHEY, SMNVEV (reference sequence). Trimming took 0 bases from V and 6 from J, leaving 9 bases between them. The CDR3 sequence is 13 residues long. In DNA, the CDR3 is TGTGCCAGCAGTTTATCCCGTCAGGGCGAGCAGTACTTC. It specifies CASSLSRQGEQYF.

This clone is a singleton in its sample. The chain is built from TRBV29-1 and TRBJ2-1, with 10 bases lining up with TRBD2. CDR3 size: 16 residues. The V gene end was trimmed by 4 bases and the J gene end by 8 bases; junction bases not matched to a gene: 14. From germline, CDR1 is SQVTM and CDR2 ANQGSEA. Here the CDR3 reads CSVGESSGSKEDEQFF. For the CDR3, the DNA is TGCAGCGTTGGGGAGTCTAGCGGGAGTAAAGAGGATGAGCAGTTCTTC.

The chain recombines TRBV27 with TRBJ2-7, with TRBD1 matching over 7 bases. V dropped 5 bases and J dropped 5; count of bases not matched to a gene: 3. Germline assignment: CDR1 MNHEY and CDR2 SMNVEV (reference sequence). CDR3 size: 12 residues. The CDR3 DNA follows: TGTGCCAGCAGTAGACAGGGTAACGAGCAGTACTTC. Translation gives CASSRQGNEQYF.

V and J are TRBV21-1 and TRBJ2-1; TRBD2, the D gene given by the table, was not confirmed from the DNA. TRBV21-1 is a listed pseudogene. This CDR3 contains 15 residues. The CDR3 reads CASSAPREFYNEQFF. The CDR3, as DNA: TGTGCCAGCAGCGCCCCAAGGGAGTTCTACAATGAGCAGTTCTTC.

CDR3 sequence (DNA): TGTGCCAGTAGTATAGCTGGGACAGGGGTTGAGCAGTACTTC. It is translated as CASSIAGTGVEQYF. The chain links TRBV19 to TRBJ2-7, with 10 bases matching TRBD1. The germline V gene encodes CDR1 LNHDA and CDR2 SQIVND (reference sequence). Trimming took 1 base from V and 7 from J; bases not matched to a gene: 4. The CDR3 covers 14 residues. Combining the CDR3 with reference TRBV19 and TRBJ2-7 gives the whole variable domain DGGITQSPKYLFRKEGQNVTLSCEQNLNHDAMYWYRQDPGQGLRLIYYSQIVNDFQKGDIAEGYSVSREKKESFPLTVTSAQKNPTAFYLCASSIAGTGVEQYFGPGTRLTVT.

CDR3: CASSVRPGESSYNEQFF. CDR3 sequence (DNA): TGTGCCAGTAGTGTACGGCCCGGAGAGAGCTCCTACAATGAGCAGTTCTTC. V is TRBV19 and J is TRBJ2-1; D is unresolved. Germline CDR1 is LNHDA and CDR2 is SQIVND (reference sequence). Deletions cut 5 bases from V and 0 bases from J, with 17 bases between. The CDR3 has 17 residues. The full variable domain, completed using reference TRBV19 and TRBJ2-1, is DGGITQSPKYLFRKEGQNVTLSCEQNLNHDAMYWYRQDPGQGLRLIYYSQIVNDFQKGDIAEGYSVSREKKESFPLTVTSAQKNPTAFYLCASSVRPGESSYNEQFFGPGTRLTVL.

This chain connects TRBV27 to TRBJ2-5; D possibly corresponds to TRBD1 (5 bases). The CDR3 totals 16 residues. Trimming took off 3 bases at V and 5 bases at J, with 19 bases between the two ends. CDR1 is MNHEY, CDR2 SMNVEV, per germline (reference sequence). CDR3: CASSFMQGVGLETQYF. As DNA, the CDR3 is TGTGCCAGCAGTTTTATGCAGGGTGTTGGGCTGGAGACCCAGTACTTC.

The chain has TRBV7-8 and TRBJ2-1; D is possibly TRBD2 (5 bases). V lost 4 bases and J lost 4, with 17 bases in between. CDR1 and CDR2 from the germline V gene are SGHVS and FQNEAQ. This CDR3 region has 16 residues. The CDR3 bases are TGTGCCAGCAGCTCCCGAGGTGAGGGCGGATACAATGAGCAGTTCTTC. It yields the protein CASSSRGEGGYNEQFF.

The CDR3 loop reads CASSFHSNTGELFF. CDR3 sequence (DNA): TGCGCCAGCAGCTTTCACTCGAACACCGGGGAGCTGTTTTTT. V and J are TRBV5-1 and TRBJ2-2; no firm D call. The length of the CDR3 is 14 residues. CDR1 SGHRS and CDR2 YFSETQ come from the germline V gene. V lost 2 bases to trimming and J lost 0 bases, with 5 bases between them. Using reference TRBV5-1 and TRBJ2-2 for the parts outside the CDR3, the full variable domain is KAGVTQTPRYLIKTRGQQVTLSCSPISGHRSVSWYQQTPGQGLQFLFEYFSETQRNKGNFPGRFSGRQFSNSRSEMNVSTLELGDSALYLCASSFHSNTGELFFGEGSRLTVL.

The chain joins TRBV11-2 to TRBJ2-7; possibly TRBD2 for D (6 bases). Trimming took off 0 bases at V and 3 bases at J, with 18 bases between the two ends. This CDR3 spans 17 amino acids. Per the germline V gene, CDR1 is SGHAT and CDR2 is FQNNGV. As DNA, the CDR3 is TGTGCCAGCAGCTTAGACCCTCATCGGGGGATTAACTACGAGCAGTACTTC. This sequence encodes CASSLDPHRGINYEQYF.

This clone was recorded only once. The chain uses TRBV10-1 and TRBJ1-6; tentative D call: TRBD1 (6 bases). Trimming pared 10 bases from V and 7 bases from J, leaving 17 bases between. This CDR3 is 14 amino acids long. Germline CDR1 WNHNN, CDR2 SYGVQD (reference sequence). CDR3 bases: TGCGCCACGGAACAGGGAAGACGAAATTCACCCCTCCACTTT. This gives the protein CATEQGRRNSPLHF.

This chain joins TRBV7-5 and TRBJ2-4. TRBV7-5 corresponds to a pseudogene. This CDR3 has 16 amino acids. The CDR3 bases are TGTGCCAGAAGCCTCAAATTTCAGAGTCCCAAAAACATTCAGTACTTC. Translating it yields CARSLKFQSPKNIQYF.

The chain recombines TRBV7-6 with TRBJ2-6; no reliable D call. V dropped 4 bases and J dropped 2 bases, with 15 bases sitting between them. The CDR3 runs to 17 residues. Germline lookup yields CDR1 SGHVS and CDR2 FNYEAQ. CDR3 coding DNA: TGTGCCAGCAGCTGGGGTGTGAAAGCGACTGGGGCCAACGTCCTGACTTTC. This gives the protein CASSWGVKATGANVLTF.

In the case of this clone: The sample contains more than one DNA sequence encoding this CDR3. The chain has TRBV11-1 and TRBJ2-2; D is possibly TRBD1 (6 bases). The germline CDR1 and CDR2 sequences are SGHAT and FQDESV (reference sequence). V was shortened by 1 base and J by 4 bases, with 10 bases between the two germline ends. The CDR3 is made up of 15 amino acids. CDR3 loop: CASSLVTGGTGELFF. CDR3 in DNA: TGTGCCAGCAGCTTAGTGACAGGAGGCACCGGGGAGCTGTTTTTT.

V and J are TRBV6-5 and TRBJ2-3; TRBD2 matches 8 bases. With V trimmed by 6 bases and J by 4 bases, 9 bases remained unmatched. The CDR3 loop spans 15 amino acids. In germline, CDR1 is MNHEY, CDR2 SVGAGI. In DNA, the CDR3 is TGTGCCAGCAGCAGTAGCGGGATGTGGTCAGATACGCAGTATTTT. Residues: CASSSSGMWSDTQYF.

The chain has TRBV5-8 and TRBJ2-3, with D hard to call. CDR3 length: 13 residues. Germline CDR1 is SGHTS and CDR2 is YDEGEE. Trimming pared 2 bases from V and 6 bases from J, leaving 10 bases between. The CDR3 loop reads CASSFHIADTQYF. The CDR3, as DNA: TGTGCCAGCAGCTTTCATATCGCGGATACGCAGTATTTT.

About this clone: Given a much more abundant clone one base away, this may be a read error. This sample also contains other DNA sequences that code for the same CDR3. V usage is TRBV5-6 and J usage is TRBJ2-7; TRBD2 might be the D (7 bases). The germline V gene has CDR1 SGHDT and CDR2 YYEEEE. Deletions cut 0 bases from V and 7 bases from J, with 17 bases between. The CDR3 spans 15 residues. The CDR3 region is CASSLGLGGAGEQYF. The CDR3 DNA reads TGTGCCAGCAGCTTGGGCCTAGGGGGGGCGGGGGAGCAGTACTTC.

The CDR3 region has the DNA TGTGCCAGCAGCTTAGTGGGTTCCGGGGAGCTGTTTTTT. Translating it yields CASSLVGSGELFF. The chain joins TRBV7-9 to TRBJ2-2; no clear D. The CDR3 sequence is 13 residues long. The V and J ends lost 1 base and 6 bases respectively, with 6 bases between them. The germline V gene has CDR1 SEHNR and CDR2 FQNEAQ (reference sequence).

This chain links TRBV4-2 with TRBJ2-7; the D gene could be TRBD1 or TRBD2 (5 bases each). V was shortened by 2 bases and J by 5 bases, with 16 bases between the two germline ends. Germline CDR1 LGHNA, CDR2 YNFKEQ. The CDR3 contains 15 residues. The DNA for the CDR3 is TGTGCCAGCAGCCAAACCGGGACGGTGAATAACGAGCAGTACTTC. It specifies CASSQTGTVNNEQYF.

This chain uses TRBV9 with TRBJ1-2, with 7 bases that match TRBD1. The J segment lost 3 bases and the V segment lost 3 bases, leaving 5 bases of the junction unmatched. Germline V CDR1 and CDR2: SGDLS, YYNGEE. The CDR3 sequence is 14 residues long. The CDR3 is CASSAGDRDYGYTF. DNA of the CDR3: TGTGCCAGCAGCGCCGGGGACAGAGACTATGGCTACACCTTC.